This entry concerns a single T cell receptor (beta chain). As yet, its antigen is unknown. The data derive from a study of T cells in Graves' hyperthyroidism and ophthalmopathy. Whole-study findings and limits: Peripheral blood also featured most of the thyroid clonotypes expanded above 0.001. A model built on 13 V-J features separated ophthalmopathy from stable hyperthyroidism.

Absent ophthalmopathy progression within 18 months defined stable Graves' hyperthyroidism. Together with thyroid ultrasound, orbital computed tomography, serum thyroxine and TRAb, clinical symptoms were used for diagnoses. The germline V gene has CDR1 LNHDA and CDR2 SQIVND (reference sequence). The length of the CDR3 is 15 residues. The V and J ends lost 8 bases and 0 bases respectively, with 11 bases between them. From RNA transcripts, TCR beta CDR3 regions were amplified. First-round RT-PCR targeting the TCR CDR3 was performed with the HTBI primer set. TCRdb re-derived calls from the multiplex PCR reads in MiXCR, one entry per CDR3 protein. The table includes around 350,000 distinct CDR3 sequences, over 10% detected once.

This clonotype originated in a young woman with Graves' hyperthyroidism. J is TRBJ2-6 and V is TRBV19; unclear D gene. The sequenced sample consisted of blood. The CDR3 loop is CASGPVDSGANVLTF. The CDR3 DNA reads as TGTGCCAGTGGTCCAGTAGACTCTGGGGCCAACGTCCTGACTTTC.